This record concerns one TCR beta chain sequence. The data belong to a study of blood T cell repertoires in COVID-19. Study overall: Spain, Italy and the United States supplied samples that represented acute and convalescent COVID-19. From T cells, B-cell-depleted T cells, or PBMCs came the material, which was cDNA or gDNA.

In the original workflow: The authors estimated nucleated cell counts from reference gene primer amplification. The protocol was immunoSEQ multiplex PCR, while the TCRdb copy is restricted to in-frame clones and leaves out a portion. V and J calls and clone size are copied from that table; D and trimming were computed from the DNA. The sample holds roughly 280,000 clones, approximately 83% seen once. The sequence came from a woman in her 70s with acute or convalescent COVID-19. Sequenced material: peripheral blood.

CDR3 DNA: TGCGCCAGCAGCACAAACGGGGACACTGAAGCTTTCTTT. It translates to CASSTNGDTEAFF. The rearrangement links TRBV5-1 to TRBJ1-1; no clear D gene. The ends were cut back, 4 bases at V and 3 bases at J, with 10 bases in the middle. CDR3 size: 13 residues. Germline CDR1 reads SGHRS; CDR2 reads YFSETQ.